This T cell receptor (beta chain) comes out of a study of T cell repertoires in cytomegalovirus infection. Study as a whole: Carrying CMV and the relevant HLA type showed in public TCR beta signatures.

Study-wide findings and caveats: Individuals carrying CMV plus the relevant HLA were identified by cumulative frequency of public TCR beta families. HLA-C-restricted TCR beta clonotypes specific for CMV led the ex vivo response.

TCRdb reprocessed the reads with MiXCR, giving one entry per CDR3 protein. The table includes more than 350,000 distinct CDR3 sequences, roughly a third detected once. Notes on this clonotype: What it recognizes is unknown.

Trimming pared 0 bases from V and 3 bases from J, leaving 12 bases between. Germline values: CDR1 SGHRS, CDR2 YFSETQ. CDR3 length: 15 residues. The sequencing sample was made of PBMCs. The TCR comes from a human donor in good health (CMV status not recorded). Some clones in this sample may be carry-over from other donors' samples. The chain has TRBV5-1 and TRBJ2-5; D is ambiguous. In nucleotides, the CDR3 is TGCGCCAGCAGCTTGGTCCTGGACCGAGAAGAGACCCAGTACTTC. Translated: CASSLVLDREETQYF.